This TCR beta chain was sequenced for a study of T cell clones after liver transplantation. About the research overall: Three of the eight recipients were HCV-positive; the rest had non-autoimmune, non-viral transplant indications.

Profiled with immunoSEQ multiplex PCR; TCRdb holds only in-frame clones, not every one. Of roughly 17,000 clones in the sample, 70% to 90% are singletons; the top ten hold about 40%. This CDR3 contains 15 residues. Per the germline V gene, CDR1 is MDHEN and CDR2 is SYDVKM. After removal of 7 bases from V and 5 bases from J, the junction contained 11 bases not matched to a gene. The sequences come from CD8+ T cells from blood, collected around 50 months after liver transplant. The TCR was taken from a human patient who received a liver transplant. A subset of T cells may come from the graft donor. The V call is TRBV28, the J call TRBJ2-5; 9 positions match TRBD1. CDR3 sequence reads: CASTASQGAYETQYF. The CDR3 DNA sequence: TGTGCCAGCACGGCATCACAGGGGGCTTACGAGACCCAGTACTTC.